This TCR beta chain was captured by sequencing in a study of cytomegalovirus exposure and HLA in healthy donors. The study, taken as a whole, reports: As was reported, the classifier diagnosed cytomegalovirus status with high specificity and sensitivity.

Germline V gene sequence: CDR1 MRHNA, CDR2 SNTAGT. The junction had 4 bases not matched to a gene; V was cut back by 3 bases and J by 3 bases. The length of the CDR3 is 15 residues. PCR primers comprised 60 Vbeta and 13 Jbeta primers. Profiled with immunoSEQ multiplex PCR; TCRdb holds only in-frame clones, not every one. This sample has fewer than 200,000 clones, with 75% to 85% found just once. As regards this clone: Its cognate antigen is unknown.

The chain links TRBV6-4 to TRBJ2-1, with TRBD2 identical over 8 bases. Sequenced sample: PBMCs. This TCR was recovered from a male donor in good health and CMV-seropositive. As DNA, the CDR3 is TGTGCCAGCAGTGAATCGAGCGGGGGCTACAATGAGCAGTTCTTC. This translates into CASSESSGGYNEQFF.